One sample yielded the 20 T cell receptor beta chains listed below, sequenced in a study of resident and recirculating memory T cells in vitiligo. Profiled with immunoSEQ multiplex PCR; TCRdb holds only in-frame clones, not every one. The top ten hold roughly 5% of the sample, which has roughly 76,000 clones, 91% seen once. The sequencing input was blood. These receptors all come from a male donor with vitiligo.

DNA of the CDR3: TGTGCCAGCTCACCACTTGGGGGGAGCACAGATACGCAGTATTTT. Protein: CASSPLGGSTDTQYF. The chain has TRBV18 and TRBJ2-3; D may be TRBD2 (6 bases). This CDR3 has 15 residues. The germline gives CDR1 KGHSH, CDR2 LQKENI. Trimming shortened V by 1 base and J by 0 bases, and 8 bases separated the two germline ends.

The CDR3 DNA reads TGTGCCAGCGGGGGGAGGGGTATTCACACCGGGGAGCTGTTTTTT. Encoded protein: CASGGRGIHTGELFF. The chain combines TRBV7-2 with TRBJ2-2, with 7 bases matching TRBD2. Trimming removed 8 bases from V and 3 bases from J; junction bases left unmatched: 9. Germline loops: CDR1 SGHTA, CDR2 FQGNSA. The CDR3 totals 15 residues.

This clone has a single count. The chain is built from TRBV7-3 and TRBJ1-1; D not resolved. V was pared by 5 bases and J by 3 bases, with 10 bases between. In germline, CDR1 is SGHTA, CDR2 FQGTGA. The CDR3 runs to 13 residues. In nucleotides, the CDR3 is TGTGCCAGCAGCCAGACGGAGGACACTGAAGCTTTCTTT. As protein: CASSQTEDTEAFF.

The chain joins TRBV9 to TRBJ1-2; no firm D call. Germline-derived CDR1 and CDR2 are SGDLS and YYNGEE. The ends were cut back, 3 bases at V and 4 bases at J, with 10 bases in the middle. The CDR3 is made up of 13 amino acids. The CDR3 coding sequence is TGTGCCAGCAGCGCCGAGAGGTTCTATGGCTACACCTTC. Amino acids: CASSAERFYGYTF.

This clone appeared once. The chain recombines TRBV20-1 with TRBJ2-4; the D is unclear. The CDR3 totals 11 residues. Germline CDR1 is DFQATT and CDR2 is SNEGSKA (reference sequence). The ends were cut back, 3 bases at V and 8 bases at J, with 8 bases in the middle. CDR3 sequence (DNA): TGCAGTGCTAGCAGGTTTGACATTCAGTACTTC. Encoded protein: CSASRFDIQYF.

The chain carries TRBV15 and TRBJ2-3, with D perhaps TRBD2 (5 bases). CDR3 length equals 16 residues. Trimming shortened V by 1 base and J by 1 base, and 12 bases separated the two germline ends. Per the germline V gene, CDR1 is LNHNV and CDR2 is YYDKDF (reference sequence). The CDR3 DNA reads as TGTGCCACCAGCAGAGGGGGAGACTCACGCACAGATACGCAGTATTTT. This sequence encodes CATSRGGDSRTDTQYF.

The chain's CDR3 is CASSLLAGALTGELFF. The CDR3 bases are TGTGCCAGTAGCCTACTAGCGGGGGCTCTCACCGGGGAGCTGTTTTTT. The chain joins TRBV19 to TRBJ2-2; 11 bases match TRBD2. With V trimmed by 6 bases and J by 4 bases, 7 bases remained unmatched. The V gene's germline CDR1 is LNHDA and CDR2 SQIVND (reference sequence). The CDR3 loop spans 16 amino acids.

CDR3 nucleotides: TGCAGCGTTGAGGTAAGGGGACAGGAGAACAATGAGCAGTTCTTC. It yields the protein CSVEVRGQENNEQFF. This sequence joins TRBV29-1 and TRBJ2-1; 8 bases match TRBD1. CDR1 is SQVTM and CDR2 is ANQGSEA in the germline V gene. The trim removed 3 bases at V and 5 bases at J, leaving 9 bases unmatched. The CDR3 covers 15 residues.

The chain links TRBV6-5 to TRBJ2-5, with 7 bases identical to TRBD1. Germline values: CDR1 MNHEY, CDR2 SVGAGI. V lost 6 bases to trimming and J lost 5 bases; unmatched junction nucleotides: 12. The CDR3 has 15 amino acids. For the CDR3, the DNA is TGTGCCAGCAGCCTAGAGGGGACAGAAGGCGAGACCCAGTACTTC. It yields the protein CASSLEGTEGETQYF.

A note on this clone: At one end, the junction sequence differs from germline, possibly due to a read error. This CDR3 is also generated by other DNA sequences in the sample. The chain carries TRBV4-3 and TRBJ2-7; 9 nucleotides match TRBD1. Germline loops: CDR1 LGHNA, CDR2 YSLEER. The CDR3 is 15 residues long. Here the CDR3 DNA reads TGCGCCAGCAGCCAAGGAAGGACAGGGGCCTACGAACAGTACTTC. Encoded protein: CASSQGRTGAYEQYF.

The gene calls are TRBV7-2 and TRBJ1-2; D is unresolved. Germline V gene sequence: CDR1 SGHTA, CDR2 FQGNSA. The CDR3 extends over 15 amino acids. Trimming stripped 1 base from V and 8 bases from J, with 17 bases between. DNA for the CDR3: TGTGCCAGCAGCTTAGTCGGAGGAGCGAGTCGCGGCTACACCTTC. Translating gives CASSLVGGASRGYTF.

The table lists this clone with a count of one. This CDR3 reads CASSLAGSSFSTDTQYF. The CDR3, as DNA: TGTGCCAGCAGCTTGGCGGGGAGCTCTTTTAGCACAGATACGCAGTATTTT. The genes are TRBV5-6 and TRBJ2-3; D is possibly TRBD2 (5 bases). V shed 0 bases and J shed 0 bases, with 14 bases lying between them. CDR1 is SGHDT and CDR2 is YYEEEE in the germline V gene. The CDR3 runs to 17 residues.

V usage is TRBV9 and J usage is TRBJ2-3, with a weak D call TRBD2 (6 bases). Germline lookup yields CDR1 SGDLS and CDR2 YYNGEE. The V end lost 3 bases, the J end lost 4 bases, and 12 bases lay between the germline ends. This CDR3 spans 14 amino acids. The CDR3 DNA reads TGTGCCAGCAGCGCGAACGGAGGGGCAGATACGCAGTATTTT. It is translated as CASSANGGADTQYF.

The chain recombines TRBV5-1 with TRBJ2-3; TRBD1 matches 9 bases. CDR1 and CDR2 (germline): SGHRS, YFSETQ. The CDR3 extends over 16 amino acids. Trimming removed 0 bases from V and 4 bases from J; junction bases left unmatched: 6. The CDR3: CASSLGGTGPSDTQYF. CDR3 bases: TGCGCCAGCAGCTTGGGTGGGACAGGGCCTTCAGATACGCAGTATTTT.

This CDR3 is CASSQEIGGGAETQYF. The CDR3 DNA is TGCGCCAGCAGCCAAGAAATCGGCGGGGGGGCAGAGACCCAGTACTTC. The chain carries TRBV4-3 and TRBJ2-5; 9 bases are a match to TRBD2. In germline, CDR1 is LGHNA, CDR2 YSLEER. V was pared by 0 bases and J by 4 bases, with 6 bases of the junction left unmatched. The CDR3 totals 16 residues.

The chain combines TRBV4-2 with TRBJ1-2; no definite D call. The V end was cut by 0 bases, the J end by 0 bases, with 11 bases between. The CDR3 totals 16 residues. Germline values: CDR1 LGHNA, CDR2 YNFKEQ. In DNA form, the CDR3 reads TGTGCCAGCAGCCAAGATCTGGCGGCTTCTAACTATGGCTACACCTTC. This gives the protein CASSQDLAASNYGYTF.

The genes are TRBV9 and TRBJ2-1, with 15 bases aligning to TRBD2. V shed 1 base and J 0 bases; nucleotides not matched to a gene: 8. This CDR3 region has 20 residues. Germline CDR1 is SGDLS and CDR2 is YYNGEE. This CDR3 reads CASSVLSGTSGGFSYNEQFF. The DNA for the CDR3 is TGTGCCAGCAGCGTACTATCCGGGACTAGCGGGGGGTTCTCCTACAATGAGCAGTTCTTC.

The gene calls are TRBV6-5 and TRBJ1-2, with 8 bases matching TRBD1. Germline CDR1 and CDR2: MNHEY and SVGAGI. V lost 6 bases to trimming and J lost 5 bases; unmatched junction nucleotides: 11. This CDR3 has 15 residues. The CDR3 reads CASRNQATGAYGYTF. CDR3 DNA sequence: TGTGCCAGCAGAAACCAAGCGACAGGGGCTTATGGCTACACCTTC.

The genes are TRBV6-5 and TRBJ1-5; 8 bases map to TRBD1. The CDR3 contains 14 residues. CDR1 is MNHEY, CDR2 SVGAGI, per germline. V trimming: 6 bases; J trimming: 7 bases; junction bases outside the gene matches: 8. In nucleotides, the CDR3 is TGTGCCAGCAGACCTGACAGGGGAGGGCAGCCCCAGCATTTT. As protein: CASRPDRGGQPQHF.

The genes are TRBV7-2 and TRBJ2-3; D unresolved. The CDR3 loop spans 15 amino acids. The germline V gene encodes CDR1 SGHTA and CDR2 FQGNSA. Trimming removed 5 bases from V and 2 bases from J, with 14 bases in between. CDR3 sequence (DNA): TGTGCCAGCAGCCAGACATATCAATCCACAGATACGCAGTATTTT. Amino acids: CASSQTYQSTDTQYF.